The entry that follows covers one T cell receptor (beta chain) sequence. Its matching antigen is unknown. This CDR3 is 16 amino acids long. Losses at the gene ends were 0 bases for V and 3 bases for J; bases not matched to a gene: 6. The germline V gene has CDR1 SGHRS and CDR2 YFSETQ. Repertoires were generated with immunoSEQ multiplex PCR, while TCRdb's copy carries only in-frame clones and drops some. Among approximately 50,000 clones, about 88% were seen once, and the ten largest hold over 3%. Time point reported: pretreatment peripheral blood. Per-patient samples, pretreatment and on-treatment, numbered 1 to 8. This entry comes from a study of PD-L1 blockade in urothelial cancer. Study results and limitations: Blood TCR clonality below the median before treatment was a predictor of better survival.

The chain recombines TRBV5-1 with TRBJ2-3; TRBD2 matches at 8 bases. The clonotype was recovered from a man between 65 and 79 years old with urothelial cancer. The sample in question was PBMCs, obtained around atezolizumab (anti-PD-L1) treatment. The CDR3 spells CASSLAPAGATDTQYF. The CDR3 DNA is TGCGCCAGCAGCTTGGCCCCAGCGGGGGCTACAGATACGCAGTATTTT.